This T cell receptor beta chain originates from a study of blood T cell repertoires in COVID-19. Germline V CDR1 and CDR2: SGHRS, YFSETQ. V lost 4 bases and J lost 6; bases outside the gene matches: 18. The CDR3 extends over 17 amino acids. TCRdb's copy holds only in-frame clones and misses some; the assay was immunoSEQ multiplex PCR. Found here are over 250,000 clones, roughly 86% of them singletons; the top ten hold more than 1.5%. Sequencing input: PBMCs or T cells enriched from blood (not recorded which). This TCR derives from a woman aged 55 to 70 who had recovered from COVID-19. The V gene is TRBV5-1, the J gene TRBJ2-7, with 8 nucleotides matching TRBD1. The CDR3 here is CASSPNYQGALVVEQYF. The DNA of the CDR3 is TGCGCCAGCAGCCCGAACTATCAGGGGGCGCTTGTGGTCGAGCAGTACTTC.